One T cell receptor (beta chain) is described in this entry. Its antigen is still unknown. This record comes from a study of vaccination effects on CD4 cells after COVID-19. Background on the study: Of the BNT162b2 and mRNA-1273 vaccines, participants received two doses of one or the other.

The protocol was immunoSEQ multiplex PCR, while the TCRdb copy is restricted to in-frame clones and leaves out a portion. The repertoire holds tens of thousands of clones, about 70% seen once, with approximately 1.5% in the top ten. Expansion with viral peptide pools was applied to antigen-specific CD4+ T cells by the ViraFEST assay prior to sequencing. Culturing for around 10 days preceded CD4+ T cell isolation. In the vaccine recipients, nucleocapsid antibodies were negative and there was no prior SARS-CoV-2 infection. Days 3 and 7 were when half the medium was replaced with IL-2 medium. Findings and caveats of the study: The study enrolled few convalescent patients and sampled no early post-infection timepoints.

The TCR originated in a human donor who received a COVID-19 vaccine. Sequencing was performed on CD4+ T cells from PBMCs cultured with HCoV-229E spike peptides, taken before COVID-19 vaccination.

In DNA, the CDR3 is TGTGCCAGCAGCCCCCGATCGCCGGCGGGAATCGGGGAGCTGTTTTTT. As protein: CASSPRSPAGIGELFF. The V and J genes are TRBV9 and TRBJ2-2, with D tentatively TRBD2 (6 bases). The V end was cut by 4 bases, the J end by 7 bases, with 20 bases between. This CDR3 is 16 amino acids long. Germline CDR1 reads SGDLS; CDR2 reads YYNGEE.